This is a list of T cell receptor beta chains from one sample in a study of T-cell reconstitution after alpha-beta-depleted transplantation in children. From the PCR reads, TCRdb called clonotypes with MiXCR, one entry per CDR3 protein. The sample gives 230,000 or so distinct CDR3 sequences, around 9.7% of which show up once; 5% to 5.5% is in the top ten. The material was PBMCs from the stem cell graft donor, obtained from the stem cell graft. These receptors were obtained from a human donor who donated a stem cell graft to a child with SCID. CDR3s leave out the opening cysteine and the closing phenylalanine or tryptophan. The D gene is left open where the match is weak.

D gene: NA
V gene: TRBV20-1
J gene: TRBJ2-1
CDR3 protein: SARSNYNEQF

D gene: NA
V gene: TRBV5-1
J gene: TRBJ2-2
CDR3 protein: ASSLDSYTGELF

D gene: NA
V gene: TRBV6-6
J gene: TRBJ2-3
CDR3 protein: ASSNSPDTQY

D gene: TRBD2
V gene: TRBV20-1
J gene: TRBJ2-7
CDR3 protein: SAPLAGAYEQY

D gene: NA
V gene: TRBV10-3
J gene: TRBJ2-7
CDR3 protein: AIRRGSGLGEQY

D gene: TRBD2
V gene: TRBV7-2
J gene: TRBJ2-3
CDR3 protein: ASSLISGGSDTQY

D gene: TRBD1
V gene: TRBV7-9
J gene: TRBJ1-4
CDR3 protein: ASSLGGQNNEKLF

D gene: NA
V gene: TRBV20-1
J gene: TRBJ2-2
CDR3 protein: SADSRNTGELF

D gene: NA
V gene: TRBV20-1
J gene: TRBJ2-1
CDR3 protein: SARALKTYNEQF

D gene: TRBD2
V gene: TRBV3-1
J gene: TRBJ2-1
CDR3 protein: ASSPTSGGPAYNEQF